The TCR beta chain described here comes from a study of cytomegalovirus exposure and HLA in healthy donors. Study-wide results and limits: Earlier results showed most TCR beta V segments being productive about 90% or about 30% of the time. Prediction of most subjects' HLA-A and HLA-B alleles by TCR beta sequences was reportedly accurate. In a later analysis, at a false discovery rate of 0.05, about 17,000 TCR beta sequences matched HLA alleles. A later analysis appeared to link common viral pathogens to several of the most significant clusters.

60 Vbeta and 13 Jbeta primers were used in PCR. Using immunoSEQ multiplex PCR, the repertoire was profiled, and TCRdb retains in-frame clones only, with some absent. The listing records some 120,000 clones. CDR1 is LNHDA and CDR2 is SQIVND in the germline V gene (reference sequence). This CDR3 is built from 13 residues. With 7 bases removed from V and 6 bases from J, the gap between germline ends came to 13 bases. On this clone itself: Its antigen is as yet unknown.

The sample consisted of PBMCs. The rearrangement links TRBV19 to TRBJ2-1; a possible D gene is TRBD1 (6 bases). The receptor was isolated from a man younger than 35 in good health and CMV-seronegative. Here the CDR3 reads CASKPDSANEQFF. DNA of the CDR3: TGTGCCAGTAAGCCGGACAGCGCCAATGAGCAGTTCTTC.